This TCR beta chain appears in the sequencing data of a study of control samples from healthy donors and cancer patients (dated by TCRdb to the early 2020s). Notes on this clone: The antigen it recognizes is unknown. No base-level quality is on record; no much larger clone is a single base apart.

V is trimmed back by 3 bases and J by 4 bases, and the junction contains 4 bases that no gene match accounts for. The CDR3 goes from the cysteine to the phenylalanine over 15 residues. Only the CDR3 DNA is retained, 45 bases long and in frame from the first base. CDR1 MNHEY and CDR2 SMNVEV were looked up in the germline V gene (reference sequence). Libraries were constructed by the immunoSEQ multiplex PCR assay. In its TCRdb copy, this immuneACCESS table keeps in-frame sequences only and misses some clones. Where compared with another copy, unresolved V genes explain less than half of these, and the others have no known cause. The sample yields 350,000 to 450,000 clones; more than 80% were counted once. Around 6.4% of the sample belongs to the ten largest clones.

The chain is encoded by TRBV27 joined to TRBJ2-1, and TRBD2 matches 9 of the central bases. This clonotype was sampled from a man aged 40-50 years with head and neck cancer. Specimen: PBMCs. The CDR3 region reads CASSLVAGVYNEQFF. The DNA sequence reads TGTGCCAGCAGTTTGGTAGCGGGAGTATACAATGAGCAGTTCTTC.